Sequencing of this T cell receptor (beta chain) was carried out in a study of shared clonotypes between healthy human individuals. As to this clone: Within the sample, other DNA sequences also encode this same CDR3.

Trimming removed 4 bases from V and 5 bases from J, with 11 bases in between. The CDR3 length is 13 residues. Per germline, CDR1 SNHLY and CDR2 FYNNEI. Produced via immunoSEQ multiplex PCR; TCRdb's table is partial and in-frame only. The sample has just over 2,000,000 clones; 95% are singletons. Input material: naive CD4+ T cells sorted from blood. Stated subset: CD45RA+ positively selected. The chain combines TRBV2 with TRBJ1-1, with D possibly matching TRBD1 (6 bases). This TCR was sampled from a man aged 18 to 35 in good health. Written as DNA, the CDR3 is TGTGCCAGCAGTGTTGGGAGGGGGACTGAAGCTTTCTTT. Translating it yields CASSVGRGTEAFF.